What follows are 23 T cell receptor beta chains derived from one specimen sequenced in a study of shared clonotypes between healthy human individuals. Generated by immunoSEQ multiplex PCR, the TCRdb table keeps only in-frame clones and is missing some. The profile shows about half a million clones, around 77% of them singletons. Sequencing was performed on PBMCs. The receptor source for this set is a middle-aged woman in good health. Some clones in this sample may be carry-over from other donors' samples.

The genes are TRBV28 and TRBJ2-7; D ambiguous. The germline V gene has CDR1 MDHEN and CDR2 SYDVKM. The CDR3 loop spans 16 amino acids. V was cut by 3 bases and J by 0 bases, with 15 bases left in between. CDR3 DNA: TGTGCCAGCAGTTTTGGTAGTTCTGCCCTCTCCTACGAGCAGTACTTC. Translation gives CASSFGSSALSYEQYF.

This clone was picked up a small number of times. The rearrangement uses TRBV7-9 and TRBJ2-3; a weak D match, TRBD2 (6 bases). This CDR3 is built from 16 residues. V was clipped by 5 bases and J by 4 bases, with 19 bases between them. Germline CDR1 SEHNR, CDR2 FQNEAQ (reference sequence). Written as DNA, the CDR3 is TGTGCCAGCAGCCCAACCGGGACTCTAAGGGCAGATACGCAGTATTTT. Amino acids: CASSPTGTLRADTQYF. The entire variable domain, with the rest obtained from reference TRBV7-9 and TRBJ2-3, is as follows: DTGVSQNPRHKITKRGQNVTFRCDPISEHNRLYWYRQTLGQGPEFLTYFQNEAQLEKSRLLSDRFSAERPKGSFSTLEIQRTEQGDSAMYLCASSPTGTLRADTQYFGPGTRLTVL.

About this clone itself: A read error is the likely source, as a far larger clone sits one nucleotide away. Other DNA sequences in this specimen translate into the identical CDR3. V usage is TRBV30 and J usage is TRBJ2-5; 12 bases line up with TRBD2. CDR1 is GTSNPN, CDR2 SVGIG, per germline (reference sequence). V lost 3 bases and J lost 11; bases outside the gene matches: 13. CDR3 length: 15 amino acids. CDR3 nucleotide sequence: TGTGCCTGGAGACTAGCGGGGGGATTGTGGGATGAGCAGTACTTC. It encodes CAWRLAGGLWDEQYF.

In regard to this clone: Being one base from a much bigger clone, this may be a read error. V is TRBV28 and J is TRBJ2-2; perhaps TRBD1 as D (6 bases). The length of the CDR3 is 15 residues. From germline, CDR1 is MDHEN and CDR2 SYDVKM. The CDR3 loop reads CASRPPGRGDSELLF. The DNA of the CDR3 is TGTGCCAGCAGGCCCCCGGGCAGGGGCGATTCGGAGCTGCTTTTT. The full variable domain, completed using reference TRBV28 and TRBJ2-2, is DVKVTQSSRYLVKRTGEKVFLECVQDMDHENMFWYRQDPGLGLRLIYFSYDVKMKEKGDIPEGYSVSREKKERFSLILESASTNQTSMYLCASRPPGRGDSELLFGEGSRLTVL.

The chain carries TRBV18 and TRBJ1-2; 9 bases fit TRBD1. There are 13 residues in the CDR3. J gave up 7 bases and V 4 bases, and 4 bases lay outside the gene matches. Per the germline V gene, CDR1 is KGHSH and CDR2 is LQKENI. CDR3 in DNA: TGTGCCAGCTCACACAGGGGGCAAGTTGGCTACACCTTC. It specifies CASSHRGQVGYTF.

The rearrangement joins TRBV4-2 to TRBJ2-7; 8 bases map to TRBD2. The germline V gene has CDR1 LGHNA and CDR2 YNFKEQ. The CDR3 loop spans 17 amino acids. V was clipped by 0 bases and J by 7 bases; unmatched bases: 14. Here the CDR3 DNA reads TGTGCCAGCAGCCAAGACCCCACGGGAGGGGCCCTCGGTGAGCAGTACTTC. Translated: CASSQDPTGGALGEQYF.

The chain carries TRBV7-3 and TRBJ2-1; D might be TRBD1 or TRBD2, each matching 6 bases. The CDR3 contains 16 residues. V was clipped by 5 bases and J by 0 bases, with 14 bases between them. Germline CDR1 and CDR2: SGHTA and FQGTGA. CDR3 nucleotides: TGTGCCAGCAGCCTAAACGGGGGCTTCTCCTACAATGAGCAGTTCTTC. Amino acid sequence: CASSLNGGFSYNEQFF.

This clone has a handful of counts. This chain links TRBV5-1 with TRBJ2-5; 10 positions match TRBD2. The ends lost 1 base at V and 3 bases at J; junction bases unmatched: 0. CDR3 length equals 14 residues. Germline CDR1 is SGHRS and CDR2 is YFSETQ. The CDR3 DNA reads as TGCGCCAGCAGCTTGACTAGCGGGGAAGAGACCCAGTACTTC. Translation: CASSLTSGEETQYF. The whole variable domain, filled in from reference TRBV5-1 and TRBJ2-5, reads KAGVTQTPRYLIKTRGQQVTLSCSPISGHRSVSWYQQTPGQGLQFLFEYFSETQRNKGNFPGRFSGRQFSNSRSEMNVSTLELGDSALYLCASSLTSGEETQYFGPGTRLLVL.

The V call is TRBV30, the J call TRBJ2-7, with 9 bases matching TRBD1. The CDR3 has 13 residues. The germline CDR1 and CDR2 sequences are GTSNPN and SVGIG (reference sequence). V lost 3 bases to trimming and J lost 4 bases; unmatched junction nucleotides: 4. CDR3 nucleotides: TGTGCCTGGAGAGGACAGGGGTATTACGAGCAGTACTTC. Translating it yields CAWRGQGYYEQYF.

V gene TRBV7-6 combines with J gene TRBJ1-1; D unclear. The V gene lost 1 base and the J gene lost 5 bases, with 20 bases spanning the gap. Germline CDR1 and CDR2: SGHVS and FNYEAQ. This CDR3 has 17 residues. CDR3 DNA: TGTGCCAGCAGCTTAGTGGTGCAAGCAGCCCAAGGGACTGAAGCTTTCTTT. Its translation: CASSLVVQAAQGTEAFF.

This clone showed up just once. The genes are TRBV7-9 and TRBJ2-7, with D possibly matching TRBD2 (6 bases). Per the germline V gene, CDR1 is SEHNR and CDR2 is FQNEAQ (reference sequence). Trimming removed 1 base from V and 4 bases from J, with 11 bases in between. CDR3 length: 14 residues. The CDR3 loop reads CASSLGGAGYEQYF. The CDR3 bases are TGTGCCAGCAGCTTAGGCGGGGCTGGATACGAGCAGTACTTC.

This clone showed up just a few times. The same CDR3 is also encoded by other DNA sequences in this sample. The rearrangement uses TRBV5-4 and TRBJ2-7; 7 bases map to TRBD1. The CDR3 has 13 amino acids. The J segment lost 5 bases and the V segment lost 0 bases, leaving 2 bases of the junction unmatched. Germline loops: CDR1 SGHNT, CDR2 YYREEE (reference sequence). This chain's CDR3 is CASSLDRGHEQYF. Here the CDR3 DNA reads TGTGCCAGCAGCTTGGACAGGGGCCACGAGCAGTACTTC.

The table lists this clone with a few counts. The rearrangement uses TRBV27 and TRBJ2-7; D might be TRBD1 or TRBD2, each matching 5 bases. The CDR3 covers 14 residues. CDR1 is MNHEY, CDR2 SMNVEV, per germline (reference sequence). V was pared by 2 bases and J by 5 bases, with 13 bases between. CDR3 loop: CASSLEGPPNEQYF. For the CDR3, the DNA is TGTGCCAGCAGTTTAGAGGGGCCTCCTAACGAGCAGTACTTC.

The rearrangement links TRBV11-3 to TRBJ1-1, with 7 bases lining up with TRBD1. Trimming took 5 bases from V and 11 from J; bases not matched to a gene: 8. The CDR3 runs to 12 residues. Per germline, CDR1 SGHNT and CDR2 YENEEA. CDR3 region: CASSTRQGRAFF. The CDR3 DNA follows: TGTGCCAGCAGCACCCGACAGGGTCGTGCTTTCTTT. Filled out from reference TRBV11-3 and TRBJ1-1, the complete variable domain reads EAGVVQSPRYKIIEKKQPVAFWCNPISGHNTLYWYLQNLGQGPELLIRYENEEAVDDSQLPKDRFSAERLKGVDSTLKIQPAELGDSAVYLCASSTRQGRAFFGQGTRLTVV.

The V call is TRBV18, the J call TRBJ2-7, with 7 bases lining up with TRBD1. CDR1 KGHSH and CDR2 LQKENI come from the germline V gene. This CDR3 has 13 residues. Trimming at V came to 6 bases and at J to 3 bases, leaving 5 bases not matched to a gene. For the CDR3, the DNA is TGTGCCAGCTCGCTGGGACAGAACTACGAGCAGTACTTC. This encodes CASSLGQNYEQYF.

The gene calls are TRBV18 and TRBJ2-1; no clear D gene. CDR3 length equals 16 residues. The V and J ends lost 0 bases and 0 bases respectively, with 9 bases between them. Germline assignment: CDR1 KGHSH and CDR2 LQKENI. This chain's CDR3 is CASSPPDLGSYNEQFF. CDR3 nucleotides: TGTGCCAGCTCACCACCCGACCTAGGCTCCTACAATGAGCAGTTCTTC.

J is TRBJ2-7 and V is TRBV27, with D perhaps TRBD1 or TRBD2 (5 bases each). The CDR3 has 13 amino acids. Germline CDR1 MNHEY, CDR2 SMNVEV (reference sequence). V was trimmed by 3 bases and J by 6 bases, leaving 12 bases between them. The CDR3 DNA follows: TGTGCCAGCAGTTTCTTTCCCGGGGCCGAGCAGTACTTC. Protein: CASSFFPGAEQYF.

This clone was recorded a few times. The CDR3 DNA reads as TGTGCCAGCAGTGACGGACTAGCGGGACACAATGAGCAGTTCTTC. This translates into CASSDGLAGHNEQFF. The J gene is TRBJ2-1, the V gene TRBV6-4; 12 positions match TRBD2. CDR3 size: 15 residues. Trimming cost V 2 bases and J 5 bases; bases outside gene matches: 1. Germline loops: CDR1 MRHNA, CDR2 SNTAGT.

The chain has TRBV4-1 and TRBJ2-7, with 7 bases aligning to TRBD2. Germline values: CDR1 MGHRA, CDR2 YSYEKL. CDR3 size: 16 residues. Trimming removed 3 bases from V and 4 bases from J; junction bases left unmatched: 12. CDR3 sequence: CASSHPGRGGSYEQYF. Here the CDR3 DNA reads TGCGCCAGCAGCCACCCTGGGAGGGGAGGATCGTACGAGCAGTACTTC.

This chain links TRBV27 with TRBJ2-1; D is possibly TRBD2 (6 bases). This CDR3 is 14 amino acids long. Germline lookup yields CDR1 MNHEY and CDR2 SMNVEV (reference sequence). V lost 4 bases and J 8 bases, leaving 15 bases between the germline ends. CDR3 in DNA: TGTGCCAGCAGTTCCTCCCTCCTAGCGTATGAGCAGTTCTTC. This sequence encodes CASSSSLLAYEQFF.

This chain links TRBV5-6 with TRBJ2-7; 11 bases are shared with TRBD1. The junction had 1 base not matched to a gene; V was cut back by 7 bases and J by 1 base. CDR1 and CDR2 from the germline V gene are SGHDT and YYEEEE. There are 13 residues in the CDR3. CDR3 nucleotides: TGTGCCAGCGGGACAGGGGGTTCCTACGAGCAGTACTTC. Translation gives CASGTGGSYEQYF.

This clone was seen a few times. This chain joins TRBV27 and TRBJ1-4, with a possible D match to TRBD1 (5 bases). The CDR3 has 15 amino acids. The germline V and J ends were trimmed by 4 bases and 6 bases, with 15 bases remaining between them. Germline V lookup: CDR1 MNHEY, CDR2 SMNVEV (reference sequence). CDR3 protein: CASSSWTSSHEKLFF. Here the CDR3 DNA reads TGTGCCAGCAGTTCATGGACATCCTCGCATGAAAAACTGTTTTTT.

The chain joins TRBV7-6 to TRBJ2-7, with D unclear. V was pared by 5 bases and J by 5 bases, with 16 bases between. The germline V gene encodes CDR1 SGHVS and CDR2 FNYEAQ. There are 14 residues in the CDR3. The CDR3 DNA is TGTGCCAGCAGCCCCAGGCTTTTGAGGAACGAGCAGTACTTC. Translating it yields CASSPRLLRNEQYF.